The following is a T cell receptor beta chain sequence with its context. Its target is unknown. This CDR3 has 15 residues. Germline V lookup: CDR1 WSHSY, CDR2 SAAADI. J lost 3 bases, V lost 7 bases, and 6 bases had no gene match. The PCR contained 60 Vbeta and 13 Jbeta primers. As originally analysed: Tens of millions of unique TCR beta chains, about 10 million of them shared, were counted by a later analysis. Assay: immunoSEQ multiplex PCR; the TCRdb copy retains only in-frame clones and omits some. V, J and clone size are taken as reported in that table, and D and trimming were inferred from the DNA itself. The sample yields over 100,000 clones, approximately 58% seen once. The data are from a study of cytomegalovirus exposure and HLA in healthy donors. The study's findings and limits: HLA allele associations emerged for roughly 17,000 TCR beta sequences in a later analysis, at 0.05 false discovery rate. Later analysis showed TCR association rates varying by HLA locus, highest for DRB1 and lowest for HLA-C.

This receptor was obtained from a woman between 25 and 40 years old in good health and CMV-seronegative. The sequenced sample was PBMCs. This sequence joins TRBV10-2 and TRBJ2-1; TRBD2 aligns across 10 bases. This CDR3 is CASNTGTSDYNEQFF. The CDR3 nucleotides read TGCGCCAGCAACACCGGGACTAGCGACTACAATGAGCAGTTCTTC.